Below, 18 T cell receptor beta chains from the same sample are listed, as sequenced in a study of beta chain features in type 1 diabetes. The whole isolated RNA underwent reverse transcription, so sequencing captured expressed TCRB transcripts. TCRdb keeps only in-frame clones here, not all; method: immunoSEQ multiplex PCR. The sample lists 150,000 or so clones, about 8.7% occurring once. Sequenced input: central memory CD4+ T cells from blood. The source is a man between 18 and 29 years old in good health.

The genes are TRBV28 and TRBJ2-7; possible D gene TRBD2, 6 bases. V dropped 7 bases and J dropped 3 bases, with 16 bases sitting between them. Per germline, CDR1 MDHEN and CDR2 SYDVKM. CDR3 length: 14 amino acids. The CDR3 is CASIPGGDRYEQYF. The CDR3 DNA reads TGTGCCAGCATTCCGGGCGGGGACCGCTACGAGCAGTACTTC.

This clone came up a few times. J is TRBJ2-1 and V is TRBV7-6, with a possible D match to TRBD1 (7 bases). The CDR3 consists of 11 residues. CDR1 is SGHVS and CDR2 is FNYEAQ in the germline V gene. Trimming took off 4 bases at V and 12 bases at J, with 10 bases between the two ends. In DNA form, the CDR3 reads TGTGCCAGCAGCTCAGGGGGACTGCAGTTCTTC. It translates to CASSSGGLQFF.

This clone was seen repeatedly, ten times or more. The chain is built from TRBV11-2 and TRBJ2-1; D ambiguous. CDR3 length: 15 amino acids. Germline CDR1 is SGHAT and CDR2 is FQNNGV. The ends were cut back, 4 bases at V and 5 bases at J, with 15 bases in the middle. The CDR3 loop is CASSSSDMGDNEQFF. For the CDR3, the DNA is TGTGCCAGCAGCTCCTCAGACATGGGCGACAATGAGCAGTTCTTC.

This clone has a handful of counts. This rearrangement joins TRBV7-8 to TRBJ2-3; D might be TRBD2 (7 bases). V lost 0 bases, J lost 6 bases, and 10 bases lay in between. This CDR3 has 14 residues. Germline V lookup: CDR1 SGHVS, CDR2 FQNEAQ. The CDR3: CASSLAGGQDTQYF. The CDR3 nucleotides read TGTGCCAGCAGCTTAGCGGGGGGGCAGGATACGCAGTATTTT.

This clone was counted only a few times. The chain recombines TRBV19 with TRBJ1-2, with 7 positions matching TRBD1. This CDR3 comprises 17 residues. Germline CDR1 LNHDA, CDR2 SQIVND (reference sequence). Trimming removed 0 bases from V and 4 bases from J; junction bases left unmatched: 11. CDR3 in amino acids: CASSIDDPGQDVYGYTF. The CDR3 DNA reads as TGTGCCAGTAGTATAGATGACCCAGGACAGGACGTCTATGGCTACACCTTC.

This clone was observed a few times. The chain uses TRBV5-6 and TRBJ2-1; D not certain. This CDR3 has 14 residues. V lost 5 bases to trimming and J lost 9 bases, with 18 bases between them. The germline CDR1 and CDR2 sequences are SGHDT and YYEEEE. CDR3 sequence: CASSQASTRPEQFF. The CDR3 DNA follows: TGTGCCAGCAGTCAGGCGAGTACCCGACCTGAGCAGTTCTTC.

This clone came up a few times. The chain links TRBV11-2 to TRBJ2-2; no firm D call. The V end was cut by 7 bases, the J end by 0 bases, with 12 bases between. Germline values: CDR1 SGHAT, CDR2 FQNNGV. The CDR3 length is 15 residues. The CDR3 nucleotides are TGTGCCAGCACCCGTAACAGAGCGAACACCGGGGAGCTGTTTTTT. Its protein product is CASTRNRANTGELFF.

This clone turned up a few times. In DNA form, the CDR3 reads TGTGCCAGCAGCTTCGGGGGGGCCAAAGTAGAAACCTTC. Translating it yields CASSFGGAKVETF. The rearrangement joins TRBV7-2 to TRBJ1-2; tentative D call: TRBD1 (6 bases). CDR1 SGHTA and CDR2 FQGNSA come from the germline V gene. CDR3 length: 13 amino acids. V lost 3 bases to trimming and J lost 14 bases, with 19 bases between them. The entire variable domain, with the rest obtained from reference TRBV7-2 and TRBJ1-2, is as follows: GAGVSQSPSNKVTEKGKDVELRCDPISGHTALYWYRQSLGQGLEFLIYFQGNSAPDKSGLPSDRFSAERTGGSVSTLTIQRTQQEDSAVYLCASSFGGAKVETFGSGTRLTVV.

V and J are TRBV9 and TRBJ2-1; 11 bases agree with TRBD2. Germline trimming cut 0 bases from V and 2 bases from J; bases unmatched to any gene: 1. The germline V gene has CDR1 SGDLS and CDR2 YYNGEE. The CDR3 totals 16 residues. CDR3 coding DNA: TGTGCCAGCAGCGTAGGTAGCGGGGGGGCCTACAATGAGCAGTTCTTC. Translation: CASSVGSGGAYNEQFF.

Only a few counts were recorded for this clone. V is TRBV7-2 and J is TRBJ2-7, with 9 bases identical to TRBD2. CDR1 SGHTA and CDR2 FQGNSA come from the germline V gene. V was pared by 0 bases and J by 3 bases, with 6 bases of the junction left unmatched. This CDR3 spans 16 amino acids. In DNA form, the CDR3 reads TGTGCCAGCAGCTTAGCTCGGACTAGCGAGGGCTACGAGCAGTACTTC. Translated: CASSLARTSEGYEQYF.

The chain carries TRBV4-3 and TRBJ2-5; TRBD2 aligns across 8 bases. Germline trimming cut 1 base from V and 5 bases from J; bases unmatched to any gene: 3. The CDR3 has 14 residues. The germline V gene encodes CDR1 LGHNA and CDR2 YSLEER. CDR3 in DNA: TGCGCCAGCAGCCAAGTTCGGGGGGGGGAGACCCAGTACTTC. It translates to CASSQVRGGETQYF.

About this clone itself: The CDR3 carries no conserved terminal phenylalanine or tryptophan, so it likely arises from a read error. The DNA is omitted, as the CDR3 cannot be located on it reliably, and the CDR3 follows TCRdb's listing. CDR3 loop: CASSSRLAAKLVAI. The chain employs TRBV7-8 and TRBJ2-7; the table's D call TRBD2 went unverified against the DNA. Germline assignment: CDR1 SGHVS and CDR2 FQNEAQ. A total of 14 residues make up the CDR3, ends included.

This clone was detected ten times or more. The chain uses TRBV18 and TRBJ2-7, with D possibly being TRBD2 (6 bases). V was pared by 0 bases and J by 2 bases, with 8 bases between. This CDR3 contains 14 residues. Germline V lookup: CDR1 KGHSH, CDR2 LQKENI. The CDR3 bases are TGTGCCAGCTCACCACCGGAGGGTGCCTACGAGCAGTACTTC. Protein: CASSPPEGAYEQYF.

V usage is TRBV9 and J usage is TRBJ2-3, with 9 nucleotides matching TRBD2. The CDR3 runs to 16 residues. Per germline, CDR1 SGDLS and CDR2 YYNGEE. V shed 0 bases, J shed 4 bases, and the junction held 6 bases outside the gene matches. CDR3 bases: TGTGCCAGCAGCGTAGTTGCGGGGGGGCCGTCAGATACGCAGTATTTT. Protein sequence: CASSVVAGGPSDTQYF.

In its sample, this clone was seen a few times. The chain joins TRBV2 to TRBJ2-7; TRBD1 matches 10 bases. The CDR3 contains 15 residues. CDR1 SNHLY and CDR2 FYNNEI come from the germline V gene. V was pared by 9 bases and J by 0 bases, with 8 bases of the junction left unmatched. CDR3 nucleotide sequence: TGTGCCAGTTCCCGCCGGGACAGGGGCTCCTACGAGCAGTACTTC. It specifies CASSRRDRGSYEQYF.

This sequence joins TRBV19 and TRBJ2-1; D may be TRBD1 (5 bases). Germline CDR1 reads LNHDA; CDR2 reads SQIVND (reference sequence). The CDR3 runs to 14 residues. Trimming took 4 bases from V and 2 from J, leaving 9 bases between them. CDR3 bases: TGTGCCAGTAGTAGCCTCAGGGCCTACAATGAGCAGTTCTTC. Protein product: CASSSLRAYNEQFF.

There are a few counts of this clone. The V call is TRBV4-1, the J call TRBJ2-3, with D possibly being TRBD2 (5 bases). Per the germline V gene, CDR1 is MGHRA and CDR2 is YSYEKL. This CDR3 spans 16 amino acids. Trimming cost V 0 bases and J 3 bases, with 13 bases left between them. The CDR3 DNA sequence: TGCGCCAGCAGCCAAGATCTTACGGGGAGAACAGATACGCAGTATTTT. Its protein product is CASSQDLTGRTDTQYF.

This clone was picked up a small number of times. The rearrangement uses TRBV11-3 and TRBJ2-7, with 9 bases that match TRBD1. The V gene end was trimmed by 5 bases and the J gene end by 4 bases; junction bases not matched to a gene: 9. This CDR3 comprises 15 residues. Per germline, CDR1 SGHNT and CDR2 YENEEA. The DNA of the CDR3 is TGTGCCAGCAGCGTGGGACAGGGCCACAATTACGAGCAGTACTTC. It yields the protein CASSVGQGHNYEQYF. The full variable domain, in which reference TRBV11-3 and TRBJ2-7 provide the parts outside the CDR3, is EAGVVQSPRYKIIEKKQPVAFWCNPISGHNTLYWYLQNLGQGPELLIRYENEEAVDDSQLPKDRFSAERLKGVDSTLKIQPAELGDSAVYLCASSVGQGHNYEQYFGPGTRLTVT.